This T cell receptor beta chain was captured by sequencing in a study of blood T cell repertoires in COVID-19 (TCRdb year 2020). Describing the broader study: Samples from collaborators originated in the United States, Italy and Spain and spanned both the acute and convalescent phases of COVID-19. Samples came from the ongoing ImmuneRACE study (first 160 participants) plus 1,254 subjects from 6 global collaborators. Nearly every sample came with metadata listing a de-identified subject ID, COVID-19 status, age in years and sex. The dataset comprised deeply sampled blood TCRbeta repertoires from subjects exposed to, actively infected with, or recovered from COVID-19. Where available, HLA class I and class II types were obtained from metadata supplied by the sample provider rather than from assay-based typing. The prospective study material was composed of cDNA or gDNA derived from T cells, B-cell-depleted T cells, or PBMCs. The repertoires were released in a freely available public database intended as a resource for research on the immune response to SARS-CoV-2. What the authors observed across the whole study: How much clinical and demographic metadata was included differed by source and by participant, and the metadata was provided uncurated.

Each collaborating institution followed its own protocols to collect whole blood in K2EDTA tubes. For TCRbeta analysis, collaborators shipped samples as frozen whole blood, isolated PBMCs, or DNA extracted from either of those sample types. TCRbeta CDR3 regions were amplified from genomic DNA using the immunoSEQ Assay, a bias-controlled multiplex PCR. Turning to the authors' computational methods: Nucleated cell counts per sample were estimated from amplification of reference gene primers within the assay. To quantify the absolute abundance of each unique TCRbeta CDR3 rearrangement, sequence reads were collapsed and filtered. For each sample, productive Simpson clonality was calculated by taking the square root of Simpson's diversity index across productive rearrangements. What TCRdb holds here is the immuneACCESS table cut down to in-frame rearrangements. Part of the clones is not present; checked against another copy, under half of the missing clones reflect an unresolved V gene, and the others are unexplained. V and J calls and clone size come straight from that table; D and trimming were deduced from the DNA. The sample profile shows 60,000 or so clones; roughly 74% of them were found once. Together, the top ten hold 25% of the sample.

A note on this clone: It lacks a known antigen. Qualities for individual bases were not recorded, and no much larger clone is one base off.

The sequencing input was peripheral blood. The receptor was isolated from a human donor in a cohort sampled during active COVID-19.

The DNA sequence is as follows: TGTGCCAGCAGCTTGGGCCCAGGGGGCGGCGAGCAGTACTTC. It codes for CASSLGPGGGEQYF. This chain is built from TRBV5-4 and TRBJ2-7; 8 bases in between match TRBD1. The germline V gene (reference sequence) supplies CDR1 SGHNT and CDR2 YYREEE. Compared with germline, V lacks 0 bases and J lacks 6 bases; bases without a gene match: 5. From the cysteine through the phenylalanine, the CDR3 covers 14 amino acids. Only the CDR3 DNA stays, 42 bases, in frame from base 1.